This T cell receptor beta chain was captured by sequencing in a study of shared clonotypes between healthy human individuals. CDR1 MNHEY and CDR2 SMNVEV come from the germline V gene (reference sequence). Trimming removed 7 bases at V and 7 bases at J, with 23 bases between. The CDR3 runs 16 residues. Bulk PBMC genomic DNA spanned ten immunoSEQ deep plates. Authors' analysis steps: In the immunoSEQ data, sequences were junction-only and lacked quality scores, so filtering differed. The data were produced by immunoSEQ multiplex PCR, yet TCRdb's version contains in-frame clones alone and is incomplete. D and trimming come from the DNA, and the V and J calls and clone size come from that table. The sample lists some 500,000 clones, 70% to 80% seen once, with approximately 12% in the top ten.

This TCR came from a woman between 40 and 55 years old in good health. Some clones in this sample may be carry-over from other donors' samples. The chain recombines TRBV27 with TRBJ2-1; perhaps TRBD2 as D (5 bases). Sequencing input: PBMCs. CDR3 sequence reads: CASNFPLLVVGNEQFF. The CDR3 bases are TGTGCCAGCAACTTCCCCCTACTAGTAGTGGGTAATGAGCAGTTCTTC.